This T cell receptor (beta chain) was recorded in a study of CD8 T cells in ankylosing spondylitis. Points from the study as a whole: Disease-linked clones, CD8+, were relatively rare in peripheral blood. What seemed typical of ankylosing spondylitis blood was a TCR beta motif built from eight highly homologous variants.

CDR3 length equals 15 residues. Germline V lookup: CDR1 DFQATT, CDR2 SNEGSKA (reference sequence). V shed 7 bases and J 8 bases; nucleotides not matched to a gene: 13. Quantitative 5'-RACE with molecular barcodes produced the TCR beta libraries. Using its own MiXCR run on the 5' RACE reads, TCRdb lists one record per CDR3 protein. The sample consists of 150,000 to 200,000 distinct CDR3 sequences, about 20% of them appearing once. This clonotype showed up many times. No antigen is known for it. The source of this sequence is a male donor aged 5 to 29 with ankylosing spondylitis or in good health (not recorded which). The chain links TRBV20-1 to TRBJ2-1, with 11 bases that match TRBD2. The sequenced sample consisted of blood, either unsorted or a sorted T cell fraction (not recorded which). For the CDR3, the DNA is TGCAGTGTCCAAATCCCTAGCGGGAGGACGTATGAGCAGTTCTTC. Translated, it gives CSVQIPSGRTYEQFF.